This T cell receptor (beta chain) was sequenced in a study of blood T cells in healthy people across ages. Combining a sample-barcoded 5' primer with a J-beta primer mix, a second PCR ran for roughly 7 to 12 cycles. TCRdb analysed the 5' RACE reads with MiXCR anew, one entry per CDR3 protein. The sample yields some 780,000 distinct CDR3 sequences, just over 55% seen once. Germline V lookup: CDR1 SGHRS, CDR2 YFSETQ. The length of the CDR3 is 17 residues. The V end was cut by 1 base, the J end by 2 bases, with 17 bases between. Sequencing input: blood. V usage is TRBV5-1 and J usage is TRBJ2-3, with a possible D match to TRBD1 (6 bases). This TCR was recovered from a middle-aged man in good health. The CDR3 region is CASSLFPPGQHTDTQYF. CDR3 in DNA: TGCGCCAGCAGCTTGTTCCCCCCAGGACAGCACACAGATACGCAGTATTTT. The complete variable domain, with remaining parts taken from reference TRBV5-1 and TRBJ2-3, reads KAGVTQTPRYLIKTRGQQVTLSCSPISGHRSVSWYQQTPGQGLQFLFEYFSETQRNKGNFPGRFSGRQFSNSRSEMNVSTLELGDSALYLCASSLFPPGQHTDTQYFGPGTRLTVL.